The 9 T cell receptor beta chains below come from one sample, sequenced in a study of cytomegalovirus exposure and HLA in healthy donors (dated by TCRdb to about 2017). The library was obtained by the immunoSEQ multiplex PCR assay. A mixture of 60 forward primers for TCR Vbeta segments and 13 reverse primers for TCR Jbeta segments was used in the multiplex PCR. The source is immuneACCESS, and TCRdb retained only in-frame sequences with V and J called. Part of the clones is not carried over; for the studies checked, unresolved V genes explain less than half of this, and the remainder is unexplained. Within this sample are about 200,000 clones, with 78% of them counted one time only. 13% to 15% of the sample rests with the top ten. Sequencing was carried out using PBMCs. The receptors derive from a woman between 25 and 40 years old in good health and CMV-seropositive.

This chain joins TRBV4-3 and TRBJ1-3; no reliable D call. The CDR3 sequence is 15 residues long. Germline V lookup: CDR1 LGHNA, CDR2 YSLEER. V lost 2 bases, J lost 3 bases, and 11 bases lay in between. The CDR3 DNA sequence: TGCGCCAGCAGCCAAAGCGGTACTGGTGGAAACACCATATATTTT. This gives the protein CASSQSGTGGNTIYF.

The chain uses TRBV5-1 and TRBJ2-5; TRBD2 matches at 7 bases. Germline V CDR1 and CDR2: SGHRS, YFSETQ. The CDR3 contains 18 residues. Losses at the gene ends were 3 bases for V and 5 bases for J; bases not matched to a gene: 19. The CDR3 here is CASSWAAAGRTPGETQYF. CDR3 in DNA: TGCGCCAGCAGCTGGGCCGCAGCGGGGAGGACCCCAGGGGAGACCCAGTACTTC.

The chain joins TRBV6-5 to TRBJ1-3; D remains unclear. CDR3 length: 13 residues. Per the germline V gene, CDR1 is MNHEY and CDR2 is SVGAGI. The germline V and J ends were trimmed by 6 bases and 5 bases, with 11 bases remaining between them. The chain's CDR3 is CASRPSTRNTIYF. CDR3 sequence (DNA): TGTGCCAGCAGGCCTTCCACTCGAAACACCATATATTTT.

This chain links TRBV11-2 with TRBJ2-5; D possibly corresponds to TRBD2 (5 bases). CDR1 is SGHAT and CDR2 is FQNNGV in the germline V gene. The V end lost 2 bases, the J end lost 1 base, and 14 bases lay between the germline ends. The CDR3 extends over 16 amino acids. CDR3 DNA: TGTGCCAGCAGCTTATATCCCAGCGGAACCCAAGAGACCCAGTACTTC. It yields the protein CASSLYPSGTQETQYF.

Remarks on this clone: The germline gene is not matched at one end of the junction; a read error may be the cause. The chain couples TRBV5-4 to TRBJ2-1, with TRBD2 identical over 11 bases. Germline CDR1 reads SGHNT; CDR2 reads YYREEE (reference sequence). The CDR3 has 17 amino acids. CDR3 loop: CASSLAEGLAVNNEQFF. CDR3 DNA sequence: TGTGCCAGCAGCTTGGCCGAGGGACTAGCGGTAAACAATGAACAGTTCTTC. The full variable domain, with the rest looked up from reference TRBV5-4 and TRBJ2-1, is ETGVTQSPTHLIKTRGQQVTLRCSSQSGHNTVSWYQQALGQGPQFIFQYYREEENGRGNFPPRFSGLQFPNYSSELNVNALELDDSALYLCASSLAEGLAVNNEQFFGPGTRLTVL.

V and J are TRBV5-1 and TRBJ2-2, with 7 positions matching TRBD1. This CDR3 has 17 amino acids. Germline V CDR1 and CDR2: SGHRS, YFSETQ. Germline trimming cut 0 bases from V and 7 bases from J; bases unmatched to any gene: 12. This CDR3 is CASSLAKQGVRVGELFF. Written as DNA, the CDR3 is TGCGCCAGCAGCTTGGCCAAGCAGGGGGTTCGAGTCGGGGAGCTGTTTTTT.

The rearrangement joins TRBV2 to TRBJ2-1; 10 bases agree with TRBD2. The CDR3 runs to 16 residues. With V trimmed by 6 bases and J by 5 bases, 10 bases remained unmatched. Germline V gives CDR1 SNHLY, CDR2 FYNNEI. This chain's CDR3 is CASRPSGRGRDNEQFF. In nucleotides, the CDR3 is TGTGCCAGCAGGCCGAGCGGGAGGGGTCGGGACAATGAGCAGTTCTTC.

The sample holds a few counts of this clone. The chain has TRBV27 and TRBJ2-3, with 9 bases identical to TRBD2. Germline CDR1 MNHEY, CDR2 SMNVEV (reference sequence). The CDR3 spans 17 residues. V lost 6 bases to trimming and J lost 5 bases; unmatched junction nucleotides: 15. The CDR3 DNA reads TGTGCCAGCAGCCTTACCTCACGCGGGGGGGCGGGAGATACGCAGTATTTT. Translation gives CASSLTSRGGAGDTQYF.

The gene calls are TRBV29-1 and TRBJ2-7; 10 positions match TRBD1. Germline V gene lookup returns CDR1 SQVTM and CDR2 ANQGSEA. V dropped 6 bases and J dropped 3; count of bases not matched to a gene: 5. CDR3 length: 13 amino acids. In nucleotides, the CDR3 is TGCAGCGTCCGGACAGGGGGTCTCTACGAGCAGTACTTC. It is translated as CSVRTGGLYEQYF.